Here is one TCR beta chain with its context. Antigen unknown. These data come from a study of T cells in tumors after PD-1 blockade. Study in general: Either cemiplimab 350 mg every 2 weeks or pembrolizumab 200 mg every 3 weeks was given. On average, peripheral blood gave 100,000 to 140,000 TCR templates and around 40,000 unique clonotypes. Broader study findings: Peripheral recruitment is suggested, as some novel exhausted tumor clones were in pre-treatment blood.

The germline gives CDR1 MNHEY, CDR2 SVGAGI. With V trimmed by 8 bases and J by 0 bases, 8 bases remained unmatched. The CDR3 extends over 15 amino acids. Repertoires were generated with immunoSEQ multiplex PCR, while TCRdb's copy carries only in-frame clones and drops some. The table has some 43,000 clones, more than 65% seen once. The clonotype originates from a human donor with basal cell carcinoma. The chain employs TRBV6-5 and TRBJ1-1, with 8 bases matching TRBD1. This specimen consisted of PBMCs, obtained before anti-PD-1 treatment. CDR3 nucleotides: TGTGCCAGCGGTCGGACAGGGTTAATGAACACTGAAGCTTTCTTT. It encodes CASGRTGLMNTEAFF.